These T cell receptor beta chains were read from a single sample in a study of blood T cell repertoires in COVID-19. TCRdb keeps only in-frame clones here, not all; method: immunoSEQ multiplex PCR. The sample yields more than 80,000 clones, roughly nine tenths seen once. Sequenced: peripheral blood. These receptors came from a human donor with active COVID-19. The donor label of this sample is uncertain. Both conserved end residues are part of each CDR3. The order of the fields is D gene, J gene, V gene, clone size, CDR3 protein, CDR3 DNA. A D gene is named only where the DNA matches it firmly. Clone sizes are given selectively: once, few, many, or a class where the clone is expanded.

D gene: TRBD1; J gene: TRBJ1-2; V gene: TRBV10-2; clone size: .; CDR3 protein: CASSESGQGLSLVYGYTF; CDR3 DNA: TGCGCCAGCAGTGAGTCGGGACAGGGGCTCAGTTTGGTCTATGGCTACACCTTC
D gene: TRBD2; J gene: TRBJ2-7; V gene: TRBV18; clone size: .; CDR3 protein: CASSPRLAGGLNEQYF; CDR3 DNA: TGTGCCAGCTCACCAAGACTAGCGGGGGGGCTGAACGAGCAGTACTTC
D gene: TRBD2; J gene: TRBJ2-1; V gene: TRBV29-1; clone size: once; CDR3 protein: CSVGGLAGGSSYNEQFF; CDR3 DNA: TGCAGCGTGGGAGGACTAGCGGGGGGCAGCTCCTACAATGAGCAGTTCTTC
D gene: .; J gene: TRBJ1-3; V gene: TRBV7-9; clone size: .; CDR3 protein: CASSEQGINTIYF; CDR3 DNA: TGTGCCAGCAGCGAACAGGGTATAAACACCATATATTTT
D gene: TRBD1; J gene: TRBJ2-5; V gene: TRBV6-5; clone size: .; CDR3 protein: CASSYGTGQETQYF; CDR3 DNA: TGTGCCAGCAGTTACGGGACAGGGCAAGAGACCCAGTACTTC
D gene: TRBD1; J gene: TRBJ1-5; V gene: TRBV2; clone size: .; CDR3 protein: CASRDRGFGNQPQHF; CDR3 DNA: TGTGCCAGCAGGGACAGGGGTTTTGGCAATCAGCCCCAGCATTTT
D gene: .; J gene: TRBJ1-6; V gene: TRBV5-6; clone size: once; CDR3 protein: CASSTDRNSPLHF; CDR3 DNA: TGTGCCAGCAGCACCGACAGAAATTCACCCCTCCACTTT
D gene: TRBD2; J gene: TRBJ2-1; V gene: TRBV5-1; clone size: .; CDR3 protein: CASSKRLAGGPRNEQFF; CDR3 DNA: TGCGCCAGCAGCAAACGTCTAGCGGGGGGGCCTCGCAATGAGCAGTTCTTC
D gene: TRBD1; J gene: TRBJ1-1; V gene: TRBV28; clone size: .; CDR3 protein: CASSEAGTGGTEAFF; CDR3 DNA: TGTGCCAGCAGCGAAGCCGGGACAGGGGGCACTGAAGCTTTCTTT
D gene: TRBD1; J gene: TRBJ1-1; V gene: TRBV19; clone size: .; CDR3 protein: CASSKIGQGSNTEAFF; CDR3 DNA: TGTGCCAGTAGTAAGATAGGACAGGGGTCGAACACTGAAGCTTTCTTT
D gene: TRBD1; J gene: TRBJ1-5; V gene: TRBV30; clone size: few; CDR3 protein: CAWSVGTGLEQPQHF; CDR3 DNA: TGTGCCTGGAGTGTAGGGACAGGGCTAGAACAGCCCCAGCATTTT
D gene: .; J gene: TRBJ1-4; V gene: TRBV28; clone size: once; CDR3 protein: CASSLGGNNEKLFF; CDR3 DNA: TGTGCCAGCAGTTTAGGAGGGAATAATGAAAAACTGTTTTTT
D gene: .; J gene: TRBJ1-1; V gene: TRBV19; clone size: .; CDR3 protein: CASSIVGGHEAFF; CDR3 DNA: TGTGCCAGTAGTATAGTTGGGGGCCATGAAGCTTTCTTT
D gene: .; J gene: TRBJ2-3; V gene: TRBV18; clone size: .; CDR3 protein: CASSPSRGDTQYF; CDR3 DNA: TGTGCCAGCTCCCCATCCCGCGGGGATACGCAGTATTTT
D gene: .; J gene: TRBJ2-5; V gene: TRBV15; clone size: .; CDR3 protein: CATTQTPGLRETQYF; CDR3 DNA: TGTGCCACCACACAGACCCCAGGGTTGAGAGAGACCCAGTACTTC
D gene: .; J gene: TRBJ1-1; V gene: TRBV11-2; clone size: .; CDR3 protein: CASSLAHSPEAFF; CDR3 DNA: TGTGCCAGCAGCTTAGCACATTCTCCTGAAGCTTTCTTT
D gene: TRBD1; J gene: TRBJ2-2; V gene: TRBV5-4; clone size: .; CDR3 protein: CASSAAGGGTGELFF; CDR3 DNA: TGTGCCAGCAGCGCCGCAGGGGGTGGCACCGGGGAGCTGTTTTTT
D gene: .; J gene: TRBJ2-1; V gene: TRBV7-6; clone size: .; CDR3 protein: CASSLGTAHEQFF; CDR3 DNA: TGTGCCAGCAGCTTAGGGACAGCCCATGAGCAGTTCTTC
D gene: .; J gene: TRBJ2-6; V gene: TRBV5-1; clone size: .; CDR3 protein: CASSSGGANVLTF; CDR3 DNA: TGCGCCAGCAGCTCAGGTGGGGCCAACGTCCTGACTTTC
D gene: .; J gene: TRBJ1-1; V gene: TRBV5-1; clone size: .; CDR3 protein: CASSRLMGGNTEAFF; CDR3 DNA: TGCGCCAGCAGCCGGCTTATGGGGGGTAACACTGAAGCTTTCTTT
D gene: TRBD1; J gene: TRBJ2-1; V gene: TRBV4-3; clone size: .; CDR3 protein: CASSQGTGGTEQFF; CDR3 DNA: TGCGCCAGCAGCCAAGGGACAGGGGGGACTGAGCAGTTCTTC
D gene: .; J gene: TRBJ2-7; V gene: TRBV9; clone size: .; CDR3 protein: CASSVEPNDRQEQYF; CDR3 DNA: TGTGCCAGCAGCGTAGAGCCTAATGACCGACAAGAGCAGTACTTC
D gene: .; J gene: TRBJ1-2; V gene: TRBV2; clone size: .; CDR3 protein: CASSDSIYGYTF; CDR3 DNA: TGTGCCAGCAGTGATTCCATCTATGGCTACACCTTC
D gene: TRBD2; J gene: TRBJ2-5; V gene: TRBV19; clone size: .; CDR3 protein: CASSITVGGAQETQYF; CDR3 DNA: TGTGCCAGTAGTATTACTGTCGGGGGGGCCCAAGAGACCCAGTACTTC
D gene: .; J gene: TRBJ1-6; V gene: TRBV7-3; clone size: few; CDR3 protein: CASRDGHYNSPLHF; CDR3 DNA: TGTGCCAGCAGGGACGGACATTATAATTCACCCCTCCACTTT
D gene: .; J gene: TRBJ2-1; V gene: TRBV18; clone size: .; CDR3 protein: CASSQLKGDYNEQFF; CDR3 DNA: TGTGCCAGCTCACAATTGAAGGGGGACTACAATGAGCAGTTCTTC
D gene: .; J gene: TRBJ2-7; V gene: TRBV4-3; clone size: .; CDR3 protein: CASSQDPQNYEQYF; CDR3 DNA: TGCGCCAGCAGCCAAGATCCTCAGAACTACGAGCAGTACTTC
D gene: TRBD2; J gene: TRBJ2-5; V gene: TRBV11-2; clone size: .; CDR3 protein: CASSSGLAGARETQYF; CDR3 DNA: TGTGCCAGCAGCTCAGGACTAGCGGGGGCTCGGGAGACCCAGTACTTC
D gene: TRBD1; J gene: TRBJ2-6; V gene: TRBV5-6; clone size: .; CDR3 protein: CASSLGQGGIFGANVLTF; CDR3 DNA: TGTGCCAGCAGCTTGGGACAGGGGGGAATCTTCGGGGCCAACGTCCTGACTTTC
D gene: .; J gene: TRBJ2-1; V gene: TRBV28; clone size: .; CDR3 protein: CATHSAGRGYNEQFF; CDR3 DNA: TGTGCCACCCATTCGGCGGGACGGGGTTACAATGAGCAGTTCTTC
D gene: TRBD1; J gene: TRBJ1-4; V gene: TRBV6-2/TRBV6-3; clone size: .; CDR3 protein: CASSLPQGADWTNEKLFF; CDR3 DNA: TGTGCCAGCAGTTTACCGCAGGGGGCGGATTGGACTAATGAAAAACTGTTTTTT
D gene: TRBD1; J gene: TRBJ1-5; V gene: TRBV2; clone size: .; CDR3 protein: CASRPDRGGNQPQHF; CDR3 DNA: TGTGCCAGCAGGCCCGACAGGGGAGGGAATCAGCCCCAGCATTTT
D gene: TRBD2; J gene: TRBJ2-2; V gene: TRBV5-1; clone size: .; CDR3 protein: CASSLALAGDTGELFF; CDR3 DNA: TGCGCCAGCAGCTTGGCCCTAGCGGGGGACACCGGGGAGCTGTTTTTT
D gene: TRBD1; J gene: TRBJ2-3; V gene: TRBV7-8; clone size: once; CDR3 protein: CASSRDRETQYF; CDR3 DNA: TGTGCCAGCAGCCGTGACAGGGAGACGCAGTATTTT
D gene: .; J gene: TRBJ2-5; V gene: TRBV12-3/TRBV12-4; clone size: .; CDR3 protein: CASRPDSRPTQYF; CDR3 DNA: TGTGCCAGCAGACCGGACAGTAGACCGACCCAGTACTTC
D gene: .; J gene: TRBJ1-2; V gene: TRBV5-4; clone size: .; CDR3 protein: CASSLVTNYGYTF; CDR3 DNA: TGTGCCAGCAGCTTGGTTACTAACTATGGCTACACCTTC
D gene: TRBD1; J gene: TRBJ1-5; V gene: TRBV6-5; clone size: .; CDR3 protein: CASSYGTGVNQPQHF; CDR3 DNA: TGTGCCAGCAGTTATGGGACAGGGGTCAATCAGCCCCAGCATTTT
D gene: .; J gene: TRBJ2-4; V gene: TRBV7-8; clone size: .; CDR3 protein: CASRGLAKNIQYF; CDR3 DNA: TGTGCCAGCCGGGGGTTAGCCAAAAACATTCAGTACTTC
D gene: .; J gene: TRBJ1-3; V gene: TRBV30; clone size: once; CDR3 protein: CAWSVTGQGNTIYF; CDR3 DNA: TGTGCCTGGAGTGTAACAGGGCAAGGAAACACCATATATTTT
D gene: TRBD2; J gene: TRBJ2-1; V gene: TRBV19; clone size: once; CDR3 protein: CASSSLAGGLDEQFF; CDR3 DNA: TGTGCCAGTAGTTCACTAGCGGGGGGGCTGGATGAGCAGTTCTTC
D gene: TRBD1; J gene: TRBJ1-2; V gene: TRBV4-3; clone size: .; CDR3 protein: CASSTTGANYGYTF; CDR3 DNA: TGCGCCAGCAGTACGACAGGGGCTAACTATGGCTACACCTTC
D gene: .; J gene: TRBJ1-2; V gene: TRBV11-2; clone size: once; CDR3 protein: CASSLDHFLPGGDTF; CDR3 DNA: TGTGCCAGCAGCTTAGATCATTTTTTGCCGGGAGGTGATACCTTC
D gene: .; J gene: TRBJ1-1; V gene: TRBV7-2; clone size: few; CDR3 protein: CASQPPVGTEAFF; CDR3 DNA: TGTGCCAGCCAACCTCCCGTCGGCACTGAAGCTTTCTTT
D gene: TRBD1; J gene: TRBJ2-7; V gene: TRBV15; clone size: few; CDR3 protein: CATSRDETGGGEQYF; CDR3 DNA: TGTGCCACCAGCAGAGATGAGACAGGGGGCGGTGAGCAGTACTTC
D gene: TRBD1; J gene: TRBJ1-4; V gene: TRBV25-1; clone size: .; CDR3 protein: CASSEFRTGATNEKLFF; CDR3 DNA: TGTGCCAGCAGTGAATTTAGGACAGGTGCAACTAATGAAAAACTGTTTTTT
D gene: .; J gene: TRBJ2-7; V gene: TRBV14; clone size: once; CDR3 protein: CASSQALSTYEQYF; CDR3 DNA: TGTGCCAGCAGCCAAGCCCTGTCTACCTACGAGCAGTACTTC
D gene: TRBD1; J gene: TRBJ1-4; V gene: TRBV6-5; clone size: .; CDR3 protein: CASSYSGTVGEKLFF; CDR3 DNA: TGTGCCAGCAGTTACTCCGGGACAGTCGGTGAAAAACTGTTTTTT
D gene: .; J gene: TRBJ1-5; V gene: TRBV12-5; clone size: .; CDR3 protein: CASGSRDYSYSNQPQHF; CDR3 DNA: TGTGCTAGTGGTTCGCGTGATTATTCGTATAGCAATCAGCCCCAGCATTTT
D gene: .; J gene: TRBJ2-4; V gene: TRBV28; clone size: .; CDR3 protein: CASSLGIGQLAKNIQYF; CDR3 DNA: TGTGCCAGCAGTTTAGGTATAGGACAGTTAGCCAAAAACATTCAGTACTTC
D gene: TRBD1; J gene: TRBJ2-5; V gene: TRBV18; clone size: .; CDR3 protein: CASSSKGLGTGAKETQYF; CDR3 DNA: TGTGCCAGCTCATCGAAGGGGCTCGGGACAGGGGCCAAAGAGACCCAGTACTTC
D gene: TRBD2; J gene: TRBJ2-7; V gene: TRBV11-2; clone size: .; CDR3 protein: CASSLDRTSTHEQYF; CDR3 DNA: TGTGCCAGCAGCTTAGATCGGACTAGTACCCACGAGCAGTACTTC
D gene: .; J gene: TRBJ2-7; V gene: TRBV5-6; clone size: .; CDR3 protein: CASSFQTYEQYF; CDR3 DNA: TGTGCCAGCAGCTTTCAGACCTACGAGCAGTACTTC
D gene: TRBD2; J gene: TRBJ2-7; V gene: TRBV29-1; clone size: once; CDR3 protein: CSVRGGLAEFYEQYF; CDR3 DNA: TGCAGCGTACGCGGGGGACTAGCGGAATTTTACGAGCAGTACTTC